This T cell receptor (beta chain) was observed in a study of T-cell memory formation after mild COVID-19. Study-wide findings and caveats: Most CD4+ clones that shrank were in CM and EM, while CD8+ ones turned up in EMRA. Pre-infection memory held some responding clones, suggesting pre-existing cross-reactive T cells responded.

Using constant-segment primers, 5'RACE produced TCR alpha and TCR beta cDNA libraries carrying sample barcodes and UMIs. TCRdb called the 5' RACE reads again in MiXCR, with one record for every CDR3 protein. This sample has some 120,000 distinct CDR3 sequences, with about a sixth found just once. A note on this clonotype: Its target is not known.

In germline, CDR1 is KGHDR, CDR2 SFDVKD. V lost 4 bases and J 9 bases, leaving 9 bases between the germline ends. The CDR3 runs to 12 residues. J is TRBJ1-5 and V is TRBV24-1, with D perhaps TRBD1 (6 bases). Sequenced input: PBMCs or a T cell subset sorted from them (not recorded which). This TCR was sampled from a young man who had mild COVID-19 (a few samples of this study predate the infection). Cell type and time point are not known. The CDR3 DNA reads as TGTGCCACCAGTGAAGGGGGGCGGCCCCAGCATTTT. Protein product: CATSEGGRPQHF.